The 18 T cell receptor beta chains in this list originate from one sample, sequenced in a study of human T cells and chemical hapten exposure (dated by TCRdb to the early 2020s). The receptor library was made with RACE. TCRdb shows the sequencer as NextSeq 500. TCRdb cleaned the public reads at Q25 with fastp, built clones with MiXCR and kept in-frame beta chains. Entries that share a CDR3 protein sequence are merged under the most common genes and DNA. The sample yields 60,000 to 80,000 distinct CDR3 sequences; around 30% were counted once. Nearly 9% of the sample is in the top ten clones. The label giving this sample's time point can be read as: patch test 1, 2 weeks after DPC sensitization. Per the publication, the treatment or condition label means: therapeutic diphenylcyclopropenone sensitization with weekly scalp DPC. The sequences come from whole blood, collected in connection with sensitization to the hapten diphenylcyclopropenone (DPC). The receptors originated from a man in his forties with alopecia areata. Some clones in this sample may be carry-over from other donors' samples.

The V and J genes are TRBV7-9 and TRBJ2-2, with TRBD1 matching over 9 bases. The CDR3 covers 17 residues. Germline V lookup: CDR1 SEHNR, CDR2 FQNEAQ (reference sequence). Germline trimming cut 5 bases from V and 1 base from J; bases unmatched to any gene: 8. The CDR3, as DNA: TGTGCCAGCAGCCCTGGGCGGACAGGGGAGAACACCGGGGAGCTGTTTTTT. It translates to CASSPGRTGENTGELFF.

The table lists this clonotype with a few counts. This sequence joins TRBV7-8 and TRBJ1-6; D might be TRBD1 (5 bases). This CDR3 has 15 residues. Germline lookup yields CDR1 SGHVS and CDR2 FQNEAQ. V was trimmed by 0 bases and J by 10 bases, leaving 13 bases between them. CDR3 nucleotide sequence: TGTGCCAGCAGCTTAGCCGGGACGCGAGGGTCACCCCTCCACTTT. Residues: CASSLAGTRGSPLHF.

This clonotype was detected a few times. V gene TRBV6-2 or TRBV6-3 combines with J gene TRBJ2-1, with 11 bases aligning to TRBD2. V trimming: 7 bases; J trimming: 5 bases; junction bases outside the gene matches: 16. The CDR3 contains 18 residues. Germline CDR1 reads MNHEY; CDR2 reads SVGEGT. CDR3 sequence reads: CASNYLKGQLAGDNEQFF. The DNA of the CDR3 is TGTGCCAGCAACTATCTTAAGGGTCAACTAGCGGGGGACAATGAGCAGTTCTTC.

The genes are TRBV28 and TRBJ1-5; perhaps TRBD1 as D (6 bases). The CDR3 is made up of 16 amino acids. Germline assignment: CDR1 MDHEN and CDR2 SYDVKM. With 6 bases removed from V and 0 bases from J, the gap between germline ends came to 15 bases. DNA for the CDR3: TGTGCCAGCAGGGTGCGGGGGGCTTATAGCAATCAGCCCCAGCATTTT. Translating it yields CASRVRGAYSNQPQHF.

V gene TRBV11-3 combines with J gene TRBJ2-5, with 7 bases identical to TRBD1. The germline gives CDR1 SGHNT, CDR2 YENEEA. J gave up 2 bases and V 5 bases, and 8 bases lay outside the gene matches. The length of the CDR3 is 15 residues. In nucleotides, the CDR3 is TGTGCCAGCAGCCCGGGACAGCGACTTCAAGAGACCCAGTACTTC. This codes for CASSPGQRLQETQYF.

The J gene is TRBJ2-3, the V gene TRBV20-1; D remains unclear. The CDR3 has 13 amino acids. V dropped 5 bases and J dropped 2 bases, with 11 bases sitting between them. Germline-derived CDR1 and CDR2 are DFQATT and SNEGSKA (reference sequence). The CDR3 loop reads CSADLSYTDTQYF. DNA for the CDR3: TGCAGTGCTGATCTTTCGTACACAGATACGCAGTATTTT.

The V and J genes are TRBV20-1 and TRBJ2-1, with 11 bases matching TRBD2. In germline, CDR1 is DFQATT, CDR2 SNEGSKA (reference sequence). This CDR3 has 17 amino acids. The V segment lost 6 bases and the J segment 8 bases; nucleotides outside the gene matches: 18. CDR3 in amino acids: CSAVGTSGHIVRDEQFF. Written as DNA, the CDR3 is TGCAGTGCCGTCGGGACTAGCGGACATATCGTACGGGATGAGCAGTTCTTC.

V and J are TRBV29-1 and TRBJ2-1, with D possibly TRBD1 on 5 matching bases. The ends were cut back, 4 bases at V and 2 bases at J, with 12 bases in the middle. CDR1 and CDR2 (germline): SQVTM, ANQGSEA. The CDR3 spans 14 residues. In DNA, the CDR3 is TGCAGCGTTGCTATGACAGTACCCTACAATGAGCAGTTCTTC. Translated, it gives CSVAMTVPYNEQFF.

The V gene is TRBV12-3 or TRBV12-4, the J gene TRBJ2-4, with D perhaps matching TRBD2 (6 bases). V lost 3 bases to trimming and J lost 2 bases, with 17 bases between them. The CDR3 has 17 residues. DNA for the CDR3: TGTGCCAGCAGTTTTCCCCCTCAGACTAGGTCCAAAAACATTCAGTACTTC. It specifies CASSFPPQTRSKNIQYF.

This clonotype was detected only a few times. V usage is TRBV6-5 and J usage is TRBJ2-2, with D perhaps matching TRBD2 (5 bases). The CDR3 totals 14 residues. Per the germline V gene, CDR1 is MNHEY and CDR2 is SVGAGI. Deletions cut 2 bases from V and 3 bases from J, with 7 bases between. The CDR3 loop is CASSYAGDTGELFF. CDR3 bases: TGTGCCAGCAGTTACGCCGGGGACACCGGGGAGCTGTTTTTT.

This clonotype was seen a handful of times. The DNA of the CDR3 is TGCAGCGTTGGAGACGTATTAGCTTTCTTT. As protein: CSVGDVLAFF. This chain connects TRBV29-1 to TRBJ1-1; unclear D gene. The CDR3 totals 10 residues. Germline-derived CDR1 and CDR2 are SQVTM and ANQGSEA. The germline V and J ends were trimmed by 4 bases and 10 bases, with 10 bases remaining between them.

The chain uses TRBV5-6 and TRBJ1-4; no reliable D call. V lost 1 base, J lost 0 bases, and 10 bases lay in between. There are 16 residues in the CDR3. Looked up from germline, CDR1 is SGHDT and CDR2 is YYEEEE. CDR3 region: CASSLFTSATNEKLFF. CDR3 sequence (DNA): TGTGCCAGCAGCTTGTTCACCAGCGCAACTAATGAAAAACTGTTTTTT.

In its sample, this clonotype was seen a few times. V and J are TRBV2 and TRBJ2-5; tentatively, D is TRBD2 (6 bases). V lost 1 base to trimming and J lost 7 bases, with 16 bases between them. Germline V gives CDR1 SNHLY, CDR2 FYNNEI. The CDR3 consists of 15 residues. CDR3 amino acids: CASSEGRGTVGTQYF. The CDR3 nucleotides read TGTGCCAGCAGTGAAGGTCGCGGGACGGTTGGGACCCAGTACTTC.

This chain joins TRBV11-2 and TRBJ2-5, with D unclear. Trimming shortened V by 3 bases and J by 4 bases, and 18 bases separated the two germline ends. The CDR3 consists of 16 residues. Germline CDR1 is SGHAT and CDR2 is FQNNGV. CDR3: CASSFFGPEAGETQYF. CDR3 nucleotide sequence: TGTGCCAGCAGCTTTTTCGGGCCAGAGGCTGGAGAGACCCAGTACTTC.

The chain is built from TRBV2 and TRBJ1-6, with D maybe TRBD1 (5 bases). Trimming took off 6 bases at V and 7 bases at J, with 13 bases between the two ends. Germline V gene lookup returns CDR1 SNHLY and CDR2 FYNNEI. The length of the CDR3 is 14 residues. CDR3 DNA: TGTGCCAGCAGGGGGACCGGGGGAAATTCACCCCTCCACTTT. Its protein product is CASRGTGGNSPLHF.

The chain carries TRBV5-1 and TRBJ2-7; 8 bases agree with TRBD1. V gave up 4 bases and J gave up 5 bases; unmatched junction bases: 5. This CDR3 comprises 13 residues. CDR1 is SGHRS and CDR2 is YFSETQ in the germline V gene. CDR3 in amino acids: CASSTRQGNEQYF. CDR3 sequence (DNA): TGCGCCAGCAGCACGAGACAGGGGAACGAGCAGTACTTC.

This chain links TRBV20-1 with TRBJ1-1; D not certain. The CDR3 is made up of 12 amino acids. The ends were cut back, 6 bases at V and 2 bases at J, with 10 bases in the middle. The germline V gene encodes CDR1 DFQATT and CDR2 SNEGSKA (reference sequence). The CDR3 DNA is TGCAGTGCCCCCGCACCTAACACTGAAGCTTTCTTT. This gives the protein CSAPAPNTEAFF.

There are a few counts of this clonotype. V is TRBV12-3 or TRBV12-4 and J is TRBJ2-1, with D possibly being TRBD2 (5 bases). The CDR3 consists of 14 residues. Trimming pared 3 bases from V and 8 bases from J, leaving 14 bases between. The CDR3 bases are TGTGCCAGCAGTTTCGGGAAGATCGTGGATGAGCAGTTCTTC. As protein: CASSFGKIVDEQFF.